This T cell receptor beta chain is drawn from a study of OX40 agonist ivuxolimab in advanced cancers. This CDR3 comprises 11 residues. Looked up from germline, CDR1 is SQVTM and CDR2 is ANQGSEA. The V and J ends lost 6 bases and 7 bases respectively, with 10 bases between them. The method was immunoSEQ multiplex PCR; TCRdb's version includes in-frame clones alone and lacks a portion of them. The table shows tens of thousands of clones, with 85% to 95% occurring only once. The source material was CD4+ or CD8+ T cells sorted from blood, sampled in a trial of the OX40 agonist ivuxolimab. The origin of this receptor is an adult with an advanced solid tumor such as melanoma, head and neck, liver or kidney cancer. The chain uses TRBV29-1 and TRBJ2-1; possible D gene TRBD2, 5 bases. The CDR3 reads CSVGRENEQFF. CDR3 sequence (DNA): TGCAGCGTCGGAAGGGAGAATGAGCAGTTCTTC.